What follows describes a single TCR beta chain. While infection was still active, Seattle patients were enrolled and then followed longitudinally. The data were taken from a study of blood T cell repertoires in COVID-19. Study-level information: COVID-19 samples, acute and convalescent, were from the United States, Italy and Spain. Nucleic acid was either cDNA or gDNA, and it came from T cells, B-cell-depleted T cells, or PBMCs.

As processed by the authors: Reference gene primer amplification yielded estimated nucleated cell counts. Clones were sequenced by immunoSEQ multiplex PCR, and TCRdb holds only the in-frame ones, with some missing. Clonal size and the V and J genes are those of that table, whereas D and trimming came from the DNA. This table has fewer than 300,000 clones, 85% to 90% appearing once. V shed 3 bases and J 7 bases; nucleotides not matched to a gene: 5. Germline CDR1 GTSNPN, CDR2 SVGIG (reference sequence). The CDR3 loop spans 13 amino acids. This clonotype originated in a man aged 45 to 65 with COVID-19, enrolled during active disease. The V gene is TRBV30, the J gene TRBJ1-5, with 8 nucleotides matching TRBD1. The sequenced sample was peripheral blood. The chain's CDR3 is CAWSTGGGQPQHF. The CDR3 region has the DNA TGTGCCTGGAGCACAGGGGGGGGGCAGCCCCAGCATTTT. The full variable domain, completed using reference TRBV30 and TRBJ1-5, is SQTIHQWPATLVQPVGSPLSLECTVEGTSNPNLYWYRQAAGRGLQLLFYSVGIGQISSEVPQNLSASRPQDRQFILSSKKLLLSDSGFYLCAWSTGGGQPQHFGDGTRLSIL.